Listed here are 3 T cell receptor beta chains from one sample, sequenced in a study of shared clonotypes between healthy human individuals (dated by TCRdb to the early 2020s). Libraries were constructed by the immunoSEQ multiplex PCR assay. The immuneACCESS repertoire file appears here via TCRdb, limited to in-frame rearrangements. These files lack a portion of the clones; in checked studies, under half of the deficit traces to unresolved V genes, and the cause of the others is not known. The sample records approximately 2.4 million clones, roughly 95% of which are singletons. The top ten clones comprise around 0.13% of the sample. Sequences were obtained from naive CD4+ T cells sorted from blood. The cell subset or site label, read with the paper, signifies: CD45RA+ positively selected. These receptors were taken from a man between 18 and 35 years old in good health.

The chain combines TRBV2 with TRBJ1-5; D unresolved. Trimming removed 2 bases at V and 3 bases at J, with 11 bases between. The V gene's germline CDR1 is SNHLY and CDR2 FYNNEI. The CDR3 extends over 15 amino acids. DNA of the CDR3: TGTGCCAGCAGTGAAATGCCTGAAAACAATCAGCCCCAGCATTTT. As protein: CASSEMPENNQPQHF.

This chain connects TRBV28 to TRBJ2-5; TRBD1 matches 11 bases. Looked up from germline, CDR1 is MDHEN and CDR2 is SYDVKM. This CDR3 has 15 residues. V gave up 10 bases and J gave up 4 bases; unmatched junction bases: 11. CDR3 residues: CATQMAGTGGETQYF. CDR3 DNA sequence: TGTGCCACCCAGATGGCCGGGACAGGGGGAGAGACCCAGTACTTC.

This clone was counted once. In DNA form, the CDR3 reads TGTGCCAGCAGTTACAGGGGGGCCTATCGCTCCTACGAGCAGTACTTC. Its translation: CASSYRGAYRSYEQYF. The rearrangement joins TRBV6-6 to TRBJ2-7; D is possibly TRBD1 or TRBD2 (6 bases each). The CDR3 has 16 residues. Germline CDR1 and CDR2: MNHNY and SVGAGI (reference sequence). Trimming removed 2 bases at V and 0 bases at J, with 14 bases between.